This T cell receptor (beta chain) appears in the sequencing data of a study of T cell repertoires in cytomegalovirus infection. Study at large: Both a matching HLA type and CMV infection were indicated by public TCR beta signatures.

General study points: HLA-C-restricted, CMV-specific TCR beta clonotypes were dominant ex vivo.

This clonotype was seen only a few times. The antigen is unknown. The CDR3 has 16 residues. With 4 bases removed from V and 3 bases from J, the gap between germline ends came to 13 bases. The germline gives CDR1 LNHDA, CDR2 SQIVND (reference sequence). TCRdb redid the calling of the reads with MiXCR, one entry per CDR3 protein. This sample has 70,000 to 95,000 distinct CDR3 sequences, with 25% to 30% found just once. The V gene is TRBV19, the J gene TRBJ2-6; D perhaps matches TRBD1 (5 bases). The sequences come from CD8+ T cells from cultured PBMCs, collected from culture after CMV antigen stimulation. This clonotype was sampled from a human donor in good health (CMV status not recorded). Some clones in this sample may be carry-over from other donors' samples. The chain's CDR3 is CASSKGIVIGANVLTF. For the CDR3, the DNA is TGTGCCAGTAGTAAGGGGATAGTGATTGGGGCCAACGTCCTGACTTTC.